These T cell receptor beta chains were read from a single sample in a study of PD-L1 blockade in urothelial cancer. Assay: immunoSEQ multiplex PCR; the TCRdb copy retains only in-frame clones and omits some. The sample has some 20,000 clones, 88% seen once. The sample here was PBMCs, taken around atezolizumab (anti-PD-L1) treatment. Every receptor here comes from a man in his fifties or sixties with urothelial cancer. CDR3s include the opening cysteine and the closing phenylalanine or tryptophan. The D gene is left open where the match is weak. Size is stated for part of the rows, as once, few or many counts, or as a class when the clone is expanded.

abundance	v_gene	j_gene	d_gene	CDR3aa	CDR3nt
NA	TRBV5-1	TRBJ1-6	TRBD1	CASSLGPPGQGNSPLHF	TGCGCCAGCAGCTTGGGACCCCCGGGACAGGGGAATTCACCCCTCCACTTT
NA	TRBV6-6	TRBJ2-7	NA	CASSPNYEQYF	TGTGCCAGCAGTCCCAACTACGAGCAGTACTTC
NA	TRBV2	TRBJ2-2	NA	CASREPTGELFF	TGTGCCAGCAGGGAGCCTACCGGGGAGCTGTTTTTT
NA	TRBV10-2	TRBJ1-2	NA	CASSLEQPFASLNYGYTF	TGCGCCAGCAGCCTCGAACAGCCTTTTGCTTCCCTTAACTATGGCTACACCTTC
NA	TRBV14	TRBJ2-5	TRBD1	CASSQDQSGTGFSETQYF	TGTGCCAGCAGCCAAGACCAATCCGGGACAGGGTTTAGCGAGACCCAGTACTTC
NA	TRBV9	TRBJ2-5	TRBD2	CASSVAPGSGTQETQYF	TGTGCCAGCAGCGTAGCACCGGGGAGCGGGACGCAAGAGACCCAGTACTTC
NA	TRBV6-6	TRBJ1-5	TRBD1	CASSPGQGPSQPQHF	TGTGCCAGCAGTCCGGGACAGGGACCCAGTCAGCCCCAGCATTTT
NA	TRBV9	TRBJ2-5	TRBD2	CASSVTSGKETQYF	TGTGCCAGCAGCGTTACTAGCGGGAAAGAGACCCAGTACTTC
NA	TRBV28	TRBJ2-7	TRBD1	CASRPTGGVTYEQYF	TGTGCCAGCAGGCCGACAGGGGGGGTTACCTACGAGCAGTACTTC
NA	TRBV11-2	TRBJ2-3	TRBD2	CASSLGAGGGDTQYF	TGTGCCAGCAGCTTAGGGGCGGGGGGTGGAGATACGCAGTATTTT
NA	TRBV6-6	TRBJ1-2	NA	CASSSFTAGGYTF	TGTGCCAGCAGCTCTTTTACCGCGGGGGGCTACACCTTC
NA	TRBV18	TRBJ1-3	NA	CASSPTGLTNTIYF	TGTGCCAGCTCACCAACAGGGCTTACAAACACCATATATTTT
NA	TRBV18	TRBJ2-7	TRBD1	CASSPGQASYEQYF	TGTGCCAGCTCACCGGGACAGGCCTCCTACGAGCAGTACTTC
NA	TRBV27	TRBJ2-3	TRBD2	CASSFAGTSGRGADTQYF	TGTGCCAGCAGTTTCGCCGGGACTAGCGGGAGGGGGGCAGATACGCAGTATTTT
once	TRBV28	TRBJ2-3	TRBD1	CASSATGQGADTQYF	TGTGCCAGCAGTGCCACCGGACAGGGGGCAGATACGCAGTATTTT
few	TRBV28	TRBJ2-3	TRBD1	CASSPRQGLSTDTQYF	TGTGCCAGCAGCCCCCGACAGGGTCTGAGCACAGATACGCAGTATTTT
once	TRBV11-2	TRBJ2-7	TRBD2	CASSTGTSEYEQYF	TGTGCCAGCAGCACCGGGACTAGCGAATACGAGCAGTACTTC
NA	TRBV18	TRBJ1-1	TRBD1	CASSLDRDTEAFF	TGTGCCAGCTCATTGGACAGGGACACTGAAGCTTTCTTT
NA	TRBV4-1	TRBJ1-2	TRBD1	CASSGQVPGVYGYTF	TGCGCCAGCAGCGGACAGGTCCCAGGCGTCTATGGCTACACCTTC
NA	TRBV6-1	TRBJ2-2	NA	CASFKTGNTGELFF	TGTGCCAGCTTTAAGACAGGGAACACCGGGGAGCTGTTTTTT
NA	TRBV7-6	TRBJ2-1	TRBD2	CASSLKAPGTIGSSYNEQFF	TGTGCCAGCAGCTTAAAGGCTCCCGGGACTATTGGCTCCTCCTACAATGAGCAGTTCTTC
NA	TRBV30	TRBJ1-3	TRBD1	CAWSRGQGAIGNTIYF	TGTGCCTGGAGTAGGGGACAGGGGGCGATTGGAAACACCATATATTTT
NA	TRBV14	TRBJ2-1	NA	CASSHAQGLRNNEQFF	TGTGCCAGCAGCCACGCGCAGGGGCTACGAAACAATGAGCAGTTCTTC
once	TRBV27	TRBJ2-7	TRBD2	CASSPGASGSYEQYF	TGTGCCAGCAGTCCCGGTGCCAGCGGGAGTTACGAGCAGTACTTC
NA	TRBV25-1	TRBJ2-4	NA	CASSAGDKNIQYF	TGTGCCAGCAGTGCGGGGGACAAAAACATTCAGTACTTC
NA	TRBV13	TRBJ2-7	TRBD1	CASSPQGAPSYEQYF	TGTGCCAGCAGCCCCCAGGGGGCCCCCTCCTACGAGCAGTACTTC
NA	TRBV5-6	TRBJ2-6	TRBD1	CASVPGQGTGANVLTF	TGTGCCAGCGTTCCCGGACAGGGGACTGGGGCCAACGTCCTGACTTTC
NA	TRBV6-1	TRBJ2-5	TRBD1	CASSLIGTGGETQYF	TGTGCCAGCAGTCTAATCGGGACAGGGGGCGAGACCCAGTACTTC
NA	TRBV7-2	TRBJ2-4	TRBD2	CASSSGLAGGPRDIQYF	TGTGCCAGCAGCTCCGGACTAGCGGGGGGGCCGAGGGACATTCAGTACTTC
NA	TRBV2	TRBJ2-5	TRBD2	CASSDRGLAGRGTQYF	TGTGCCAGCAGTGATAGGGGACTAGCGGGCCGTGGGACCCAGTACTTC
few	TRBV4-3	TRBJ2-6	NA	CASSQGTPGEWVANVLTF	TGCGCCAGCAGCCAAGGAACACCAGGGGAATGGGTGGCCAACGTCCTGACTTTC
NA	TRBV7-2	TRBJ2-2	TRBD2	CASSLASGLTGELFF	TGTGCCAGCAGCTTAGCTAGCGGGCTGACCGGGGAGCTGTTTTTT
NA	TRBV21-1	TRBJ2-1	NA	CASSKGSTLREERYNEQFF	TGTGCCAGCAGCAAAGGATCGACTTTGAGGGAGGAAAGATACAATGAGCAGTTCTTC
NA	TRBV5-3	TRBJ2-3	NA	CARSLVGRGSTDTQYF	TGTGCCAGAAGCTTGGTTGGGCGGGGTAGCACAGATACGCAGTATTTT
NA	TRBV4-1	TRBJ2-7	TRBD2	CASSQLGLAGISYEQYF	TGCGCCAGCAGCCAGCTGGGACTAGCGGGAATCTCCTACGAGCAGTACTTC
NA	TRBV2	TRBJ1-5	NA	CASNGQYSNQPQHF	TGTGCCAGCAATGGACAATATAGCAATCAGCCCCAGCATTTT
NA	TRBV27	TRBJ2-3	TRBD2	CASSLLSTSGWVTDTQYF	TGTGCCAGCAGTTTATTGTCGACTAGCGGGTGGGTCACAGATACGCAGTATTTT
NA	TRBV30	TRBJ1-2	NA	CAWRWGRGNYGYTF	TGTGCCTGGAGGTGGGGAAGGGGTAACTATGGCTACACCTTC
NA	TRBV5-1	TRBJ2-7	NA	CASSLFRENEQYF	TGCGCCAGCAGCTTGTTCCGGGAGAACGAGCAGTACTTC
NA	TRBV7-3	TRBJ1-6	NA	CASKKGRTDNSPLHF	TGTGCCAGCAAGAAGGGTCGGACAGATAATTCACCCCTCCACTTT
once	TRBV4-1	TRBJ2-5	TRBD2	CASSRLALETQYF	TGCGCCAGCAGCCGACTAGCGTTAGAGACCCAGTACTTC
NA	TRBV29-1	TRBJ2-2	NA	CSVEVEAGELFF	TGCAGCGTCGAAGTGGAGGCCGGGGAGCTGTTTTTT
NA	TRBV4-2	TRBJ2-1	TRBD2	CASSRGLAGPKIYEQFF	TGTGCCAGCAGCCGGGGACTAGCGGGGCCCAAAATATATGAGCAGTTCTTC
NA	TRBV7-7	TRBJ2-7	NA	CASSLSPDSYEQYF	TGTGCCAGCAGCTTATCCCCAGACTCCTACGAGCAGTACTTC
NA	TRBV19	TRBJ2-7	TRBD2	CASSIVGTSAIYEQYF	TGTGCCAGTAGTATAGTGGGGACTAGCGCTATCTACGAGCAGTACTTC
NA	TRBV18	TRBJ1-3	TRBD1	CASSPLVPGQGEIDSGNTIYF	TGTGCCAGCTCACCCCTGGTTCCGGGACAGGGGGAAATAGACTCTGGAAACACCATATATTTT
NA	TRBV7-9	TRBJ2-7	NA	CASSFAGLTYEQYF	TGTGCCAGCAGCTTCGCGGGGCTAACCTACGAGCAGTACTTC
NA	TRBV7-9	TRBJ2-7	TRBD2	CASSGHLAGSSYEQYF	TGTGCCAGCAGCGGACACCTAGCGGGAAGTTCATACGAGCAGTACTTC
NA	TRBV6-1	TRBJ2-5	NA	CASSDFVGSAETQYF	TGTGCCAGCAGTGATTTTGTGGGGAGTGCGGAGACCCAGTACTTC
NA	TRBV5-1	TRBJ2-2	TRBD2	CASSLGLAGGSGELFF	TGCGCCAGCAGCTTAGGACTAGCGGGAGGCTCCGGGGAGCTGTTTTTT
NA	TRBV27	TRBJ2-7	TRBD1	CASSLTGGMYEQYF	TGTGCCAGCAGTTTAACAGGGGGTATGTACGAGCAGTACTTC
NA	TRBV7-8	TRBJ2-7	TRBD2	CASSPWTSANYEQYF	TGTGCCAGCAGCCCGTGGACTAGCGCCAACTACGAGCAGTACTTC
NA	TRBV27	TRBJ2-4	TRBD1	CASSFGAGTGKNIQYF	TGTGCCAGCAGTTTTGGGGCCGGGACAGGGAAAAACATTCAGTACTTC
NA	TRBV7-8	TRBJ1-5	NA	CASSMRTESNQPQHF	TGTGCCAGCAGCATGAGGACAGAGTCAAATCAGCCCCAGCATTTT
NA	TRBV11-2	TRBJ2-3	TRBD2	CASSPPSGRKGDTQYF	TGTGCCAGCAGCCCTCCTAGCGGGAGGAAAGGAGATACGCAGTATTTT
NA	TRBV27	TRBJ2-5	TRBD1	CASSAGQGTQETQYF	TGTGCCAGCAGTGCCGGACAGGGGACCCAAGAGACCCAGTACTTC
NA	TRBV27	TRBJ2-7	NA	CASSPGPLRALDEQYF	TGTGCCAGCAGTCCCGGACCGTTGCGGGCTCTAGACGAGCAGTACTTC